This T cell receptor beta chain was captured in a study of T cell responses to AZD1222 COVID-19 vaccine. Data came from immunoSEQ multiplex PCR; TCRdb stores just in-frame clones and leaves some out. This sample has some 120,000 clones; approximately 83% occur once, and the top ten carry approximately 9.4%. V gave up 3 bases and J gave up 6 bases; unmatched junction bases: 11. In germline, CDR1 is KGHSH, CDR2 LQKENI. The CDR3 sequence is 15 residues long. V gene TRBV18 combines with J gene TRBJ2-7; 7 nucleotides line up with TRBD1. The sequence was collected from an adult in good health. The sample was peripheral blood, taken on day 0 of AZD1222 vaccination. The CDR3 protein is CASSPNTGARGEQYF. The CDR3 coding sequence is TGTGCCAGCTCACCTAATACAGGGGCTAGAGGCGAGCAGTACTTC. Based on the CDR3 plus reference TRBV18 and TRBJ2-7, the full variable domain is NAGVMQNPRHLVRRRGQEARLRCSPMKGHSHVYWYRQLPEEGLKFMVYLQKENIIDESGMPKERFSAEFPKEGPSILRIQQVVRGDSAAYFCASSPNTGARGEQYFGPGTRLTVT.